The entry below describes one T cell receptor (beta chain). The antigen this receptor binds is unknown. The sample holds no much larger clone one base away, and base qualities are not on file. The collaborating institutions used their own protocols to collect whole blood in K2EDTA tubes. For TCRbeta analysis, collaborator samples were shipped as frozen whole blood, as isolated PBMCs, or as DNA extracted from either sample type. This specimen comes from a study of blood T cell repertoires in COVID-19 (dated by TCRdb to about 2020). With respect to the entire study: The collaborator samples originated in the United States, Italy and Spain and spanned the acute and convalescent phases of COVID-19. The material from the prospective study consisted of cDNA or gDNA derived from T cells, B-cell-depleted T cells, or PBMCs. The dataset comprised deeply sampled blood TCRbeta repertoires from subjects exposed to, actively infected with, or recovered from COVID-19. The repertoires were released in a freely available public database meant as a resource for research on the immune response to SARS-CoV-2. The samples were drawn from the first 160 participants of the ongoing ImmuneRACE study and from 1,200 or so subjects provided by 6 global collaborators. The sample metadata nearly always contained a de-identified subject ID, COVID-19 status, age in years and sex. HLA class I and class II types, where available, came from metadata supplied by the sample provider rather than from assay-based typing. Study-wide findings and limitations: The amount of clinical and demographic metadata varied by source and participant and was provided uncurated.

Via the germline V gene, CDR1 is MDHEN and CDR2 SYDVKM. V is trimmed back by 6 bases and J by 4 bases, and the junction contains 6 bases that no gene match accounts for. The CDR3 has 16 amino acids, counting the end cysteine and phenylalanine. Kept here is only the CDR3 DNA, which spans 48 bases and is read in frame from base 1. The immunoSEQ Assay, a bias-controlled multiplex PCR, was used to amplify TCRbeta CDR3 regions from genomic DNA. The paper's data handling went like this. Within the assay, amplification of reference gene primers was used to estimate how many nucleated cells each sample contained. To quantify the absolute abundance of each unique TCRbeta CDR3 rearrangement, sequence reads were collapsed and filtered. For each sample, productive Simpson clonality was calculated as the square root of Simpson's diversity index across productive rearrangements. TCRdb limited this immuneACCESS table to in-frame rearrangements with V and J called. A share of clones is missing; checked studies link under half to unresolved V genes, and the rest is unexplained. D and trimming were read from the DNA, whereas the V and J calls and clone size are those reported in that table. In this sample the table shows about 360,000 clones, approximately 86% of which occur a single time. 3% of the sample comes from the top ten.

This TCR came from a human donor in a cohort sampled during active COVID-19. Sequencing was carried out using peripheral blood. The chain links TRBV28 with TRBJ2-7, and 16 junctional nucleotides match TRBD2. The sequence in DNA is TGTGCCAGCAGAGCCGGGACTAGCGGGAGGGCGTACGAGCAGTACTTC. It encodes CASRAGTSGRAYEQYF.